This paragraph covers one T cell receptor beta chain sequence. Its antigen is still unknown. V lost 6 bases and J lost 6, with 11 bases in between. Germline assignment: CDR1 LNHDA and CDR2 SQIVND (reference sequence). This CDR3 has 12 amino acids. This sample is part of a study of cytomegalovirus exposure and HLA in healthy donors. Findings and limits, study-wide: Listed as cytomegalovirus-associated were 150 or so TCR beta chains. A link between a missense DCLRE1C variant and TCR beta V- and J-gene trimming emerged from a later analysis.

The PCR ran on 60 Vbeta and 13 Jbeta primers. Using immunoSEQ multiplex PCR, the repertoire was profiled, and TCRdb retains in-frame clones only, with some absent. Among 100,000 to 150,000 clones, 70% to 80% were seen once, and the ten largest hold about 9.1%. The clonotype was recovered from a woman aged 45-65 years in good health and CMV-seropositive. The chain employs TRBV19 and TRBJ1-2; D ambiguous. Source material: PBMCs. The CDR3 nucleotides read TGTGCCAGTAGCCCGTGGAGGAATGGCTACACCTTC. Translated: CASSPWRNGYTF.